This record concerns one T cell receptor (beta chain) sequence. In its sample, this clone was seen once. Its antigen target is currently unknown. Nothing much larger sits one base from this clone, and base qualities are not available. This sample stems from a study of blood T cell repertoires in COVID-19 (dated by TCRdb to the early 2020s). Some background on the complete study: Samples covering the acute and convalescent phases of COVID-19 were provided by collaborators in the United States, Italy and Spain. The prospective study material was composed of cDNA or gDNA derived from T cells, B-cell-depleted T cells, or PBMCs. The dataset comprised deeply sampled blood TCRbeta repertoires from subjects exposed to, actively infected with, or recovered from COVID-19. A freely available public database, intended as a resource for researchers studying the immune response to SARS-CoV-2, is where the repertoires were released. The samples were drawn from the first 160 participants of the ongoing ImmuneRACE study and from over a thousand subjects provided by 6 global collaborators. Sample metadata almost always included a de-identified subject ID, COVID-19 status, age in years and sex. HLA class I and class II types, where available, came from metadata supplied by the sample provider rather than from assay-based typing.

TCRbeta CDR3 regions were amplified from genomic DNA using the immunoSEQ Assay, a bias-controlled multiplex PCR. As for the original processing: Within the assay, amplification of reference gene primers was used to estimate how many nucleated cells each sample contained. To quantify the absolute abundance of each unique TCRbeta CDR3 rearrangement, sequence reads were collapsed and filtered. For each sample, productive Simpson clonality was calculated by taking the square root of Simpson's diversity index across productive rearrangements. Held by TCRdb, this immuneACCESS table contains in-frame sequences only and omits some clones. Under half of the omission traces to an unresolved V gene where checked; the cause of the rest is unknown. The DNA gave D and trimming, while V, J and clone size come from that table. Counted in this sample were some 70,000 clones; around 90% of them appeared once. Of the sample, less than 9.5% is held by the ten largest clones.

Summary of the overall study and its limitations: The quantity of clinical and demographic metadata differed by source and by participant and was supplied without curation.

Including cysteine and phenylalanine, the CDR3 has 16 amino acids. Just CDR3 DNA is preserved here, 48 bases in frame from base 1. Trimming takes 5 bases off V and 9 bases off J; junction bases not matched to a gene: 8. From a lookup of the germline V gene, CDR1 and CDR2 are SNHLY and FYNNEI. Each collaborating institution followed its own protocols to collect whole blood in K2EDTA tubes. For TCRbeta analysis, collaborators shipped samples in one of three forms: frozen whole blood, isolated PBMCs, or DNA extracted from either of those sample types. Sequenced: peripheral blood. This chain joins TRBV2 to TRBJ2-1, with TRBD2 identical over 15 junction bases. The sequence derives from a human donor in a cohort sampled during active COVID-19. The encoded CDR3 is CASSLGLAGGWGEQFF. In nucleotides, the sequence is TGTGCCAGCAGTTTAGGACTAGCGGGAGGGTGGGGTGAGCAGTTCTTC.